Detailed here is one TCR beta chain. Its antigen is undetermined. The data were obtained in a study of T-cell reconstitution after alpha-beta-depleted transplantation in children. Whole-study results and caveats: Two months or so post-transplant, alpha-beta T cells reportedly derived from several hundred expanded graft clones. From newly produced T cells came most of the T-cell counts and diversity one year after transplant.

The CDR3 is made up of 13 amino acids. Germline V gene data show CDR1 as KGHDR and CDR2 as SFDVKD. Between the trimmed V and J ends, which lost 7 bases and 3 bases, there was a span of 9 bases. The TCRbeta library was prepared with unique molecular identifiers. In TCRdb, the PCR reads were re-called with MiXCR into one record per CDR3 protein. In the table there are approximately 98,000 distinct CDR3 sequences, roughly 6.1% of which are singletons. The sequencing here drew on PBMCs, mostly from graft donor cells, taken 360 days after TCRalphabeta/CD19-depleted stem cell transplant. The TCR originated in a male patient aged 2 to 10 who had a stem cell transplant for acute lymphoblastic leukemia, so the T cells may come from the graft donor. The chain joins TRBV24-1 to TRBJ1-5; possible D gene TRBD1, 5 bases. The CDR3 loop is CATRGGINQPQHF. CDR3 in DNA: TGTGCCACCAGGGGGGGAATCAATCAGCCCCAGCATTTT.